One sample yielded the 6 T cell receptor beta chains listed below, sequenced in a study of T-cell reconstitution after alpha-beta-depleted transplantation in children. Unique molecular identifiers were used to barcode this TCRbeta library. TCRdb reanalysed the PCR reads using MiXCR and keeps one entry per CDR3 protein. The sample shows hundreds of thousands of distinct CDR3 sequences, less than 15% of them seen only once. The source was PBMCs, collected before TCRalphabeta/CD19-depleted stem cell transplant. The receptor source for this set is a girl aged 2-10 years with congenital amegakaryocytic thrombocytopenia, due to receive a stem cell transplant.

This clonotype has more than one count but fewer than ten. The chain has TRBV11-2 and TRBJ2-7; TRBD2 matches at 7 bases. There are 20 residues in the CDR3. V lost 1 base to trimming and J lost 0 bases; unmatched junction nucleotides: 18. The germline CDR1 and CDR2 sequences are SGHAT and FQNNGV. The CDR3 is CASSLGGREGLSLYSYEQYF. The CDR3, as DNA: TGTGCCAGCAGCTTAGGGGGGAGGGAAGGTCTATCTCTTTACTCCTACGAGCAGTACTTC.

This clonotype was observed many times. This rearrangement joins TRBV20-1 to TRBJ2-1; 7 nucleotides match TRBD1. The V gene's germline CDR1 is DFQATT and CDR2 SNEGSKA (reference sequence). The V gene end was trimmed by 4 bases and the J gene end by 4 bases; junction bases not matched to a gene: 7. CDR3 size: 14 residues. The CDR3 loop reads CSAIDDRDYNEQFF. CDR3 in DNA: TGCAGTGCTATAGACGACAGGGATTACAATGAGCAGTTCTTC.

Only a few counts were recorded for this clonotype. This chain connects TRBV14 to TRBJ2-1; the D is unclear. Germline CDR1 is SGHDN and CDR2 is FVKESK. V was shortened by 5 bases and J by 5 bases, with 10 bases between the two germline ends. CDR3 length: 13 amino acids. The CDR3: CASSEPPNNEQFF. The CDR3 bases are TGTGCCAGCAGCGAACCCCCGAACAATGAGCAGTTCTTC.

This clonotype was recorded many times. This rearrangement joins TRBV5-1 to TRBJ2-1, with 8 bases matching TRBD2. The germline V gene encodes CDR1 SGHRS and CDR2 YFSETQ. The junction had 9 bases not matched to a gene; V was cut back by 4 bases and J by 6 bases. The CDR3 totals 15 residues. CDR3 DNA sequence: TGCGCCAGCAGCGCTATAGCGGGAAATTTCAATGAGCAGTTCTTC. Its protein is CASSAIAGNFNEQFF.

J is TRBJ2-5 and V is TRBV4-1; TRBD1 matches at 9 bases. The germline V gene has CDR1 MGHRA and CDR2 YSYEKL. Germline trimming cut 0 bases from V and 4 bases from J; bases unmatched to any gene: 6. This CDR3 is built from 16 residues. The CDR3 coding sequence is TGCGCCAGCAGCCAAGATCCGGGACAGGGAGGAGAGACCCAGTACTTC. Translating it yields CASSQDPGQGGETQYF.

This clonotype was detected ten times or more. This chain links TRBV10-3 with TRBJ2-2; 13 bases are shared with TRBD2. Losses at the gene ends were 8 bases for V and 7 bases for J; bases not matched to a gene: 10. Germline lookup yields CDR1 ENHRY and CDR2 SYGVKD. The CDR3 covers 16 residues. The CDR3 loop reads CAIAGTSGNSIGELFF. The CDR3 nucleotides are TGTGCCATCGCCGGGACTAGCGGGAATAGTATCGGGGAGCTGTTTTTT.